The 13 T cell receptor beta chains below come from one sample, sequenced in a study of cytomegalovirus exposure and HLA in healthy donors. The primer mix had 60 Vbeta and 13 Jbeta primers. Repertoires were generated with immunoSEQ multiplex PCR, while TCRdb's copy carries only in-frame clones and drops some. The sample consists of roughly 190,000 clones, around three quarters of them appearing once. Material: PBMCs. The receptors were gathered from a woman in her thirties in good health and CMV-seronegative.

The chain uses TRBV5-4 and TRBJ2-7; TRBD2 matches 8 bases. With 9 bases clipped from V and 6 bases from J, the junction kept 14 bases outside the gene matches. Per germline, CDR1 SGHNT and CDR2 YYREEE (reference sequence). This CDR3 has 14 residues. This CDR3 is CATTGVRGGSEQYF. In DNA form, the CDR3 reads TGTGCCACGACTGGGGTCCGGGGGGGTTCCGAGCAGTACTTC. Looking up the rest from reference TRBV5-4 and TRBJ2-7 gives the full variable domain: ETGVTQSPTHLIKTRGQQVTLRCSSQSGHNTVSWYQQALGQGPQFIFQYYREEENGRGNFPPRFSGLQFPNYSSELNVNALELDDSALYLCATTGVRGGSEQYFGPGTRLTVT.

The rearrangement joins TRBV7-9 to TRBJ2-7, with D hard to call. This CDR3 is 13 amino acids long. Germline V lookup: CDR1 SEHNR, CDR2 FQNEAQ (reference sequence). Trimming took off 5 bases at V and 4 bases at J, with 12 bases between the two ends. The CDR3 sequence: CASSPPSGYEQYF. The CDR3 nucleotides read TGTGCCAGCAGCCCGCCGTCCGGTTACGAGCAGTACTTC.

The gene calls are TRBV28 and TRBJ2-7, with 7 bases matching TRBD2. The CDR3 has 15 amino acids. Trimming cost V 4 bases and J 2 bases; bases outside gene matches: 8. CDR1 and CDR2 (germline): MDHEN, SYDVKM. CDR3 coding DNA: TGTGCCAGCAGTTCCCCTCCCGGGAGGCCCTACGAGCAGTACTTC. It encodes CASSSPPGRPYEQYF.

This chain joins TRBV7-6 and TRBJ1-1; D is ambiguous. The CDR3 is 13 residues long. Germline CDR1 SGHVS, CDR2 FNYEAQ. Trimming took 0 bases from V and 5 from J, leaving 7 bases between them. In DNA form, the CDR3 reads TGTGCCAGCAGCTTAGCAACGGGGACTGAAGCTTTCTTT. The encoded protein is CASSLATGTEAFF.

This clone was counted a few times. J is TRBJ1-2 and V is TRBV4-1, with TRBD1 matching over 9 bases. The V gene end was trimmed by 3 bases and the J gene end by 6 bases; junction bases not matched to a gene: 14. The CDR3 spans 17 residues. CDR1 is MGHRA, CDR2 YSYEKL, per germline. CDR3 DNA: TGCGCCAGCAGCCACCCTGATGGGGCACGGACAGGGGATGGCTACACCTTC. Its protein product is CASSHPDGARTGDGYTF.

The chain links TRBV5-1 to TRBJ2-2; 9 bases line up with TRBD1. After removal of 4 bases from V and 6 bases from J, the junction contained 4 bases not matched to a gene. Germline CDR1 SGHRS, CDR2 YFSETQ. CDR3 length: 14 residues. As DNA, the CDR3 is TGCGCCAGCAGCAATAGACAGGGGGCCGGGGAGCTGTTTTTT. Protein product: CASSNRQGAGELFF.

The J gene is TRBJ2-3, the V gene TRBV9, with 7 bases that match TRBD2. The germline V gene encodes CDR1 SGDLS and CDR2 YYNGEE. The CDR3 has 15 amino acids. Trimming cost V 3 bases and J 8 bases; bases outside gene matches: 12. The CDR3 sequence: CASSAAPGLRGTQYF. The DNA of the CDR3 is TGTGCCAGCAGCGCGGCTCCGGGACTACGCGGTACGCAGTATTTT.

The chain joins TRBV2 to TRBJ1-1; D may be TRBD1 (6 bases). The CDR3 loop spans 14 amino acids. Germline loops: CDR1 SNHLY, CDR2 FYNNEI. The V end lost 8 bases, the J end lost 1 base, and 14 bases lay between the germline ends. The CDR3 is CASGPGQPNTEAFF. As DNA, the CDR3 is TGTGCCAGCGGACCCGGACAGCCGAACACTGAAGCTTTCTTT.

V gene TRBV19 combines with J gene TRBJ1-1, with a tentative D call TRBD1 (5 bases). V lost 3 bases to trimming and J lost 4 bases, with 12 bases between them. CDR3 length: 14 amino acids. Looked up from germline, CDR1 is LNHDA and CDR2 is SQIVND (reference sequence). The CDR3 sequence is CASSIGQGPTEAFF. CDR3 DNA: TGTGCCAGTAGTATTGGCCAGGGTCCCACTGAAGCTTTCTTT.

This sequence joins TRBV5-6 and TRBJ2-1; D is ambiguous. Germline V lookup: CDR1 SGHDT, CDR2 YYEEEE. V was cut by 6 bases and J by 1 base, with 11 bases left in between. This CDR3 region has 14 residues. DNA of the CDR3: TGTGCCAGCAACCGTCCAGGTTCCTACAATGAGCAGTTCTTC. This encodes CASNRPGSYNEQFF.

V usage is TRBV30 and J usage is TRBJ2-1; 9 nucleotides line up with TRBD2. The V gene end was trimmed by 3 bases and the J gene end by 4 bases; junction bases not matched to a gene: 13. Germline V gene lookup returns CDR1 GTSNPN and CDR2 SVGIG (reference sequence). The CDR3 length is 17 residues. The CDR3 nucleotides are TGTGCCTGGAGCGAAGGGGCGGGAGGGACCTATTACAATGAGCAGTTCTTC. Translation gives CAWSEGAGGTYYNEQFF.

The gene calls are TRBV27 and TRBJ2-1; TRBD1 aligns across 8 bases. After removal of 5 bases from V and 4 bases from J, the junction contained 4 bases not matched to a gene. CDR1 is MNHEY, CDR2 SMNVEV, per germline (reference sequence). The CDR3 runs to 14 residues. CDR3 coding DNA: TGTGCCAGCAGTACCCGACAGGGGTACAATGAGCAGTTCTTC. Amino acids: CASSTRQGYNEQFF.

V is TRBV7-8 and J is TRBJ1-1; D remains ambiguous. Trimming removed 5 bases at V and 6 bases at J, with 13 bases between. Germline values: CDR1 SGHVS, CDR2 FQNEAQ. The CDR3 contains 13 residues. This chain's CDR3 is CASSKEAIAEAFF. DNA for the CDR3: TGTGCCAGCAGCAAGGAGGCCATCGCTGAAGCTTTCTTT.